One and the same sample provided the 25 T cell receptor beta chains below, sequenced in a study of blood T cell repertoires in COVID-19. The method was immunoSEQ multiplex PCR; TCRdb's version includes in-frame clones alone and lacks a portion of them. The sample includes approximately 330,000 clones, 90% of them seen just once. Sequencing input: peripheral blood. Receptors originate from a woman aged 40 to 50 with COVID-19, enrolled during active disease.

The rearrangement joins TRBV6-2 or TRBV6-3 to TRBJ1-6; D is undetermined. This CDR3 spans 17 amino acids. Germline V lookup: CDR1 MNHEY, CDR2 SVGEGT. The germline V and J ends were trimmed by 0 bases and 0 bases, with 9 bases remaining between them. The CDR3: CASSYSTGLSYNSPLHF. As DNA, the CDR3 is TGTGCCAGCAGTTACTCGACCGGACTCTCCTATAATTCACCCCTCCACTTT.

This clone occurred once. The rearrangement links TRBV19 to TRBJ1-2, with a tentative D call TRBD1 (5 bases). This CDR3 has 13 amino acids. Germline V gives CDR1 LNHDA, CDR2 SQIVND (reference sequence). Trimming pared 9 bases from V and 6 bases from J, leaving 17 bases between. The CDR3: CASGKRGLDGYTF. CDR3 nucleotide sequence: TGTGCCAGCGGTAAGAGGGGACTTGATGGCTACACCTTC. The full variable domain, in which reference TRBV19 and TRBJ1-2 provide the parts outside the CDR3, is DGGITQSPKYLFRKEGQNVTLSCEQNLNHDAMYWYRQDPGQGLRLIYYSQIVNDFQKGDIAEGYSVSREKKESFPLTVTSAQKNPTAFYLCASGKRGLDGYTFGSGTRLTVV.

The rearrangement uses TRBV14 and TRBJ1-1; 10 nucleotides align to TRBD1. V dropped 6 bases and J dropped 4; count of bases not matched to a gene: 11. This CDR3 comprises 16 residues. Germline V CDR1 and CDR2: SGHDN, FVKESK. The CDR3 protein is CASSQTGGRSSTEAFF. The CDR3 nucleotides read TGTGCCAGCAGTCAGACAGGGGGCCGATCGAGCACTGAAGCTTTCTTT.

The chain combines TRBV5-1 with TRBJ2-7; the D gene is possibly TRBD2 (6 bases). CDR3 length: 14 residues. V was pared by 5 bases and J by 1 base, with 13 bases between. Per the germline V gene, CDR1 is SGHRS and CDR2 is YFSETQ. CDR3 protein: CASRLPGRSYEQYF. CDR3 nucleotide sequence: TGCGCCAGCAGGTTACCAGGGAGGTCCTACGAGCAGTACTTC.

The chain uses TRBV13 and TRBJ2-7; 10 bases fit TRBD2. Trimming took 3 bases from V and 0 from J; bases not matched to a gene: 2. The CDR3 extends over 15 amino acids. Germline lookup yields CDR1 PRHDT and CDR2 FYEKMQ (reference sequence). The CDR3 is CASSFPSGGSYEQYF. In nucleotides, the CDR3 is TGTGCCAGCAGCTTTCCTAGCGGGGGCTCCTACGAGCAGTACTTC.

The chain joins TRBV2 to TRBJ2-1, with 15 bases fitting TRBD2. Germline V gives CDR1 SNHLY, CDR2 FYNNEI. V dropped 8 bases and J dropped 10; count of bases not matched to a gene: 12. CDR3 length: 16 amino acids. CDR3 DNA sequence: TGTGCCAGCGAGAGTACAGGACTAGCGGGAGGGGGGGAGCAGTTCTTC. It codes for CASESTGLAGGGEQFF. Full variable domain (missing parts from reference TRBV2 and TRBJ2-1): EPEVTQTPSHQVTQMGQEVILRCVPISNHLYFYWYRQILGQKVEFLVSFYNNEISEKSEIFDDQFSVERPDGSNFTLKIRSTKLEDSAMYFCASESTGLAGGGEQFFGPGTRLTVL.

The chain employs TRBV7-9 and TRBJ2-1; TRBD2 matches at 13 bases. V gave up 6 bases and J gave up 2 bases; unmatched junction bases: 4. Germline assignment: CDR1 SEHNR and CDR2 FQNEAQ (reference sequence). The CDR3 is made up of 16 amino acids. The CDR3 loop is CASRRLAGGTYNEQFF. For the CDR3, the DNA is TGTGCCAGCAGAAGACTAGCGGGAGGCACCTACAATGAGCAGTTCTTC.

The V and J genes are TRBV5-1 and TRBJ1-1, with D maybe TRBD1 (6 bases). CDR3 length: 14 amino acids. Germline V gives CDR1 SGHRS, CDR2 YFSETQ. The V end lost 1 base, the J end lost 4 bases, and 11 bases lay between the germline ends. CDR3 nucleotides: TGCGCCAGCAGCTTGATACAGGGCGGCACTGAAGCTTTCTTT. Its translation is CASSLIQGGTEAFF.

The V gene is TRBV4-3, the J gene TRBJ2-1, with 12 bases aligning to TRBD2. Germline trimming cut 3 bases from V and 2 bases from J; bases unmatched to any gene: 2. CDR3 length: 16 residues. Germline CDR1 is LGHNA and CDR2 is YSLEER. Written as DNA, the CDR3 is TGCGCCAGCAGCCACCGACTAGCGGGGGCCTACAATGAGCAGTTCTTC. This gives the protein CASSHRLAGAYNEQFF.

This clone has only one observation. V gene TRBV6-1 combines with J gene TRBJ1-5; possible D gene TRBD1, 5 bases. Trimming cost V 1 base and J 2 bases, with 12 bases left between them. Germline V CDR1 and CDR2: MNHNS, SASEGT. This CDR3 comprises 16 residues. The CDR3 nucleotides read TGTGCCAGCAGTGAAGGTGGGGCTCGAGGCAATCAGCCCCAGCATTTT. Amino acids: CASSEGGARGNQPQHF.

The chain recombines TRBV3-1 (or the pseudogene TRBV3-2) with TRBJ1-3; 10 bases are shared with TRBD1. V shed 4 bases, J shed 3 bases, and the junction held 12 bases outside the gene matches. The CDR3 is 18 residues long. Germline CDR1 is LGHDT and CDR2 is YNNKEL (reference sequence). CDR3 sequence: CASSPTRPGTGVGNTIYF. CDR3 coding DNA: TGTGCCAGCAGCCCTACCCGTCCCGGGACAGGGGTTGGAAACACCATATATTTT.

The chain links TRBV2 to TRBJ2-2; 16 nucleotides line up with TRBD2. The CDR3 loop spans 18 amino acids. CDR1 is SNHLY, CDR2 FYNNEI, per germline. Trimming cost V 7 bases and J 4 bases; bases outside gene matches: 9. The CDR3 DNA follows: TGTGCCAGCACCCAGGGACTAGCGGGGGGGCTGGGCACCGGGGAGCTGTTTTTT. Protein sequence: CASTQGLAGGLGTGELFF.

The chain employs TRBV3-1 (or the pseudogene TRBV3-2) and TRBJ1-1, with D tentatively TRBD1 (6 bases). The ends were cut back, 2 bases at V and 4 bases at J, with 14 bases in the middle. This CDR3 has 15 residues. The germline V gene has CDR1 LGHDT and CDR2 YNNKEL (reference sequence). Here the CDR3 reads CASSQSTTGITEAFF. CDR3 nucleotide sequence: TGTGCCAGCAGCCAATCCACTACAGGGATCACTGAAGCTTTCTTT.

This chain joins TRBV11-2 and TRBJ2-3, with 14 positions matching TRBD2. V lost 1 base, J lost 6 bases, and 12 bases stayed unmatched. CDR1 is SGHAT, CDR2 FQNNGV, per germline. CDR3 length: 19 amino acids. Written as DNA, the CDR3 is TGTGCCAGCAGCTTAGGGACTAGCGGGGGGCCTCATCCTCGGGATACGCAGTATTTT. Protein: CASSLGTSGGPHPRDTQYF.

The chain couples TRBV28 to TRBJ2-4, with TRBD1 matching over 10 bases. CDR1 MDHEN and CDR2 SYDVKM come from the germline V gene. After removal of 4 bases from V and 8 bases from J, the junction contained 5 bases not matched to a gene. The CDR3 runs to 14 residues. The CDR3 nucleotides read TGTGCCAGCAGTTCGGGACAGGGGAAGGACATTCAGTACTTC. Its translation is CASSSGQGKDIQYF.

The CDR3 reads CASSARTASGSYNEQFF. CDR3 DNA sequence: TGCGCCAGCAGCGCCCGGACCGCTAGCGGAAGCTACAATGAGCAGTTCTTC. The rearrangement links TRBV4-3 to TRBJ2-1, with 7 bases aligning to TRBD2. The V and J ends lost 5 bases and 3 bases, in that order; junction bases with no gene match: 13. In germline, CDR1 is LGHNA, CDR2 YSLEER. CDR3 size: 17 residues.

The rearrangement joins TRBV27 to TRBJ1-2, with D perhaps matching TRBD1 (5 bases). V lost 2 bases and J lost 4, with 8 bases in between. Per germline, CDR1 MNHEY and CDR2 SMNVEV (reference sequence). The CDR3 has 13 amino acids. The CDR3 protein is CASSLRGGYGYTF. In DNA form, the CDR3 reads TGTGCCAGCAGTTTACGGGGGGGCTATGGCTACACCTTC.

The chain is built from TRBV24-1 and TRBJ2-3; tentatively, D is TRBD2 (6 bases). The germline V gene encodes CDR1 KGHDR and CDR2 SFDVKD. The CDR3 has 14 residues. The V gene lost 3 bases and the J gene lost 4 bases, with 10 bases spanning the gap. CDR3 in amino acids: CATSDTGAADTQYF. CDR3 DNA sequence: TGTGCCACCAGTGATACGGGAGCCGCAGATACGCAGTATTTT.

The V gene is TRBV7-2, the J gene TRBJ2-4; D possibly corresponds to TRBD2 (7 bases). Germline V gene data show CDR1 as SGHTA and CDR2 as FQGNSA. Trimming removed 1 base at V and 2 bases at J, with 15 bases between. This CDR3 is 17 amino acids long. As DNA, the CDR3 is TGTGCCAGCAGCTTAGGGTTGCGGGGGCTAACCAAAAACATTCAGTACTTC. Encoded protein: CASSLGLRGLTKNIQYF.

This clone has a single count. The gene calls are TRBV6-5 and TRBJ2-3, with TRBD1 matching over 9 bases. CDR3 length: 15 amino acids. V lost 6 bases to trimming and J lost 0 bases; unmatched junction nucleotides: 4. Germline CDR1 reads MNHEY; CDR2 reads SVGAGI. The CDR3 nucleotides read TGTGCCAGCAGATGGACAGGGGAGAGCACAGATACGCAGTATTTT. It encodes CASRWTGESTDTQYF.

This clone was detected only once. This sequence joins TRBV20-1 and TRBJ2-3, with 7 bases identical to TRBD1. This CDR3 has 15 residues. Germline V lookup: CDR1 DFQATT, CDR2 SNEGSKA (reference sequence). The V and J ends lost 3 bases and 2 bases, in that order; junction bases with no gene match: 8. The CDR3 DNA is TGCAGTGCTAGTGTCGGCAGGGGGACCACAGATACGCAGTATTTT. This gives the protein CSASVGRGTTDTQYF.

The rearrangement joins TRBV18 to TRBJ2-7; TRBD1 might be the D (5 bases). Germline V CDR1 and CDR2: KGHSH, LQKENI. Trimming shortened V by 1 base and J by 1 base, and 17 bases separated the two germline ends. The CDR3 consists of 17 residues. In DNA, the CDR3 is TGTGCCAGCTCACCACACCATCTGACAGAAGGTTCCTACGAGCAGTACTTC. It codes for CASSPHHLTEGSYEQYF.

The genes are TRBV28 and TRBJ2-7, with D maybe TRBD2 (7 bases). Germline-derived CDR1 and CDR2 are MDHEN and SYDVKM. The CDR3 contains 17 residues. V was cut by 4 bases and J by 2 bases, with 21 bases left in between. Written as DNA, the CDR3 is TGTGCCAGCAGTTCTCTAGGGTTTCAGGGGAGGGCCTACGAGCAGTACTTC. It specifies CASSSLGFQGRAYEQYF.

This clone was seen a single time. The V gene is TRBV5-4, the J gene TRBJ2-4; TRBD2 is a possible D gene (5 bases). The germline V and J ends were trimmed by 4 bases and 0 bases, with 14 bases remaining between them. The CDR3 has 16 amino acids. The germline V gene encodes CDR1 SGHNT and CDR2 YYREEE (reference sequence). Here the CDR3 reads CASSPFRTLAKNIQYF. The CDR3 DNA sequence: TGTGCCAGCAGCCCATTCCGGACTCTAGCCAAAAACATTCAGTACTTC.

The rearrangement uses TRBV10-3 and TRBJ2-1, with D perhaps matching TRBD2 (6 bases). In germline, CDR1 is ENHRY, CDR2 SYGVKD. Trimming took 5 bases from V and 2 from J, leaving 19 bases between them. This CDR3 spans 17 amino acids. The CDR3 sequence: CAISLQRAGSAYNEQFF. DNA for the CDR3: TGTGCCATCAGTCTGCAACGCGCGGGATCTGCCTACAATGAGCAGTTCTTC.